This record concerns one T cell receptor beta chain sequence. The antigen remains unidentified. Assay: immunoSEQ multiplex PCR; the TCRdb copy retains only in-frame clones and omits some. The profile shows about 16,000 clones, approximately 83% of them singletons. The data derive from a study of T cell clonotyping in hematopoietic cell transplantation. The study, taken as a whole, reports: Few recipient clonotypes overlapped donors; over 95% were de novo at given depth. Higher Inverse Simpson Index values in graft donor and pretransplant recipient predicted broader posttransplant TCR diversity. Pathologically expanded recipient clonotypes increased progressively from day 30 to day 180 as diversity fell.

The germline CDR1 and CDR2 sequences are LGHNA and YSLEER. This CDR3 has 14 residues. Trimming took 4 bases from V and 6 from J, leaving 14 bases between them. The sample consisted of peripheral blood mononuclear cells. This TCR came from a woman in her thirties or forties in good health. Some clones in this sample may be carry-over from other donors' samples. V is TRBV4-3 and J is TRBJ2-3; D gene uncertain. CDR3 DNA sequence: TGCGCCAGCAGCCCCGATACTGTGGTGGATACGCAGTATTTT. Translation: CASSPDTVVDTQYF.